This T cell receptor beta chain comes out of a study of cytomegalovirus exposure and HLA in healthy donors. General study results and limits: Researchers counted roughly 160 TCR beta chains as cytomegalovirus-associated. The authors later linked a missense DCLRE1C variant to TCR beta V- and J-gene trimming.

PCR was performed using 60 Vbeta and 13 Jbeta primers. Under the authors' procedure: Unique TCR beta chains totaled roughly 81 million in a later count, with around 11 million of them shared. TCRdb keeps only in-frame clones here, not all; method: immunoSEQ multiplex PCR. V, J and clone size derive from that table, while D and trimming were established from the DNA sequence. The sample data list about 150,000 clones. Healthy donors of bone marrow made up the group. Concerning this clone itself: Its target is unknown.

From germline, CDR1 is SEHNR and CDR2 FQNEAQ (reference sequence). This CDR3 spans 15 amino acids. With 5 bases removed from V and 0 bases from J, the gap between germline ends came to 10 bases. Sequencing input: PBMCs. V and J are TRBV7-9 and TRBJ1-4, with D uncertain. The TCR was taken from a man aged 25 to 40 in good health and CMV-seronegative. CDR3 in amino acids: CASSPEPATNEKLFF. CDR3 in DNA: TGTGCCAGCAGCCCCGAGCCCGCAACTAATGAAAAACTGTTTTTT.